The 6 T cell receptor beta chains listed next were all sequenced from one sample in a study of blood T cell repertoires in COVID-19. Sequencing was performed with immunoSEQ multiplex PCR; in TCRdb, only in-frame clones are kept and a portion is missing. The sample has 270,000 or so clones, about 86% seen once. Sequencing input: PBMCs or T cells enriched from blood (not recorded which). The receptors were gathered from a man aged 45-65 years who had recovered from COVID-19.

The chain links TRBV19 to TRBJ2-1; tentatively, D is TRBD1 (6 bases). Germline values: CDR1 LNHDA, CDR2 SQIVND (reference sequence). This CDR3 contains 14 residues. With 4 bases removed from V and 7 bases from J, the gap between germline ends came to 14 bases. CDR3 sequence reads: CASSSSGRGNEQFF. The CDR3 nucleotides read TGTGCCAGTAGTAGTAGTGGCAGGGGAAATGAGCAGTTCTTC.

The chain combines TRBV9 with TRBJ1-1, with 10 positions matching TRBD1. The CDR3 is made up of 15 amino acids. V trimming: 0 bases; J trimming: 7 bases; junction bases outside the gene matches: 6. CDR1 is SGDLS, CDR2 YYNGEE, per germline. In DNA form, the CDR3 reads TGTGCCAGCAGCGTAGCTCCGACAGGGGGCTTTGAAGCTTTCTTT. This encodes CASSVAPTGGFEAFF.

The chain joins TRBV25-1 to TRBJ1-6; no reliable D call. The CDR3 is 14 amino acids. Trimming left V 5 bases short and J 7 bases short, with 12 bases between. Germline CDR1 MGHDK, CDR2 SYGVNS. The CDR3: CASSQVQRNSPLHF. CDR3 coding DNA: TGTGCCAGCAGTCAAGTTCAGCGGAATTCACCCCTCCACTTT. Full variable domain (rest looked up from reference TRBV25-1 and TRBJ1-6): EADIYQTPRYLVIGTGKKITLECSQTMGHDKMYWYQQDPGMELHLIHYSYGVNSTEKGDLSSESTVSRIRTEHFPLTLESARPSHTSQYLCASSQVQRNSPLHFGNGTRLTVT.

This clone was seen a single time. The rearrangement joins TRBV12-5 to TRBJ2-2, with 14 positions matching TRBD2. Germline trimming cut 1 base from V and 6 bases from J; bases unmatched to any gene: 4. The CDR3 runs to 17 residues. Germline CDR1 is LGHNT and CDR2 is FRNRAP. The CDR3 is CASGLGTSGRTPGELFF. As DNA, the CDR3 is TGTGCTAGTGGTTTGGGGACTAGCGGGAGGACCCCCGGGGAGCTGTTTTTT. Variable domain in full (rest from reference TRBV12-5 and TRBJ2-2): DARVTQTPRHKVTEMGQEVTMRCQPILGHNTVFWYRQTMMQGLELLAYFRNRAPLDDSGMPKDRFSAEMPDATLATLKIQPSEPRDSAVYFCASGLGTSGRTPGELFFGEGSRLTVL.

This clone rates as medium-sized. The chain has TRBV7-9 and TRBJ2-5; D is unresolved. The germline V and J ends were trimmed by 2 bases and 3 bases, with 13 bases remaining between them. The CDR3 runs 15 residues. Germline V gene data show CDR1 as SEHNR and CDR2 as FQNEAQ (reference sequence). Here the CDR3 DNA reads TGTGCCAGCAGCTTACTTGTGGTTTCAGAAGAGACCCAGTACTTC. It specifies CASSLLVVSEETQYF. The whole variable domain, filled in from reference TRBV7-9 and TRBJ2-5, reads DTGVSQNPRHKITKRGQNVTFRCDPISEHNRLYWYRQTLGQGPEFLTYFQNEAQLEKSRLLSDRFSAERPKGSFSTLEIQRTEQGDSAMYLCASSLLVVSEETQYFGPGTRLLVL.

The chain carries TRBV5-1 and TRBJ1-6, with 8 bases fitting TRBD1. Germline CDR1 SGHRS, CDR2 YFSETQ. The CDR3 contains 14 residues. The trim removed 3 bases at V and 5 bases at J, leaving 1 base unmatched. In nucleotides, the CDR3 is TGCGCCAGCAGCTGGGACAGGAATAATTCACCCCTCCACTTT. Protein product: CASSWDRNNSPLHF.